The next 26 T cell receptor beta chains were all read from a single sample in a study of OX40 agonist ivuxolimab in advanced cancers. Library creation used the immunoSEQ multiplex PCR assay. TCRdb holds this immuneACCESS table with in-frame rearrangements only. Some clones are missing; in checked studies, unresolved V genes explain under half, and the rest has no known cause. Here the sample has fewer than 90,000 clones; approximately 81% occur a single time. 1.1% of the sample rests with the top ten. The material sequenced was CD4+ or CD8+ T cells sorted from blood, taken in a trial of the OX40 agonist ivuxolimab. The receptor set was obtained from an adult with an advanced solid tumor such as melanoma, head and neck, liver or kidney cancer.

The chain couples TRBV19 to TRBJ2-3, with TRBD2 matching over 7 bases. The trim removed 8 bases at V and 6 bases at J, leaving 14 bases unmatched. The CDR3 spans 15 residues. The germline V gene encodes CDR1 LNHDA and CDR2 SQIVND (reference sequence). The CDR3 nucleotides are TGTGCCAGTGCCCAACAGTGGGGGGGTTCCGATACGCAGTATTTT. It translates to CASAQQWGGSDTQYF.

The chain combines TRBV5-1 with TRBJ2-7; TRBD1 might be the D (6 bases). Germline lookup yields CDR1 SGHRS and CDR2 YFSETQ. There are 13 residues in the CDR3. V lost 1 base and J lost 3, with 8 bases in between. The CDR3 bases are TGCGCCAGCAGCTTGCACAGGGACTACGAGCAGTACTTC. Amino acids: CASSLHRDYEQYF.

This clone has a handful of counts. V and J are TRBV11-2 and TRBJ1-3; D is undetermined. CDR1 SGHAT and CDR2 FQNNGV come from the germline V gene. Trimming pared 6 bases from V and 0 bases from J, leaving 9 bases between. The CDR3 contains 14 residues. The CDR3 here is CASSSQSSGNTIYF. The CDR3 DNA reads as TGTGCCAGCAGTTCGCAGAGCTCTGGAAACACCATATATTTT.

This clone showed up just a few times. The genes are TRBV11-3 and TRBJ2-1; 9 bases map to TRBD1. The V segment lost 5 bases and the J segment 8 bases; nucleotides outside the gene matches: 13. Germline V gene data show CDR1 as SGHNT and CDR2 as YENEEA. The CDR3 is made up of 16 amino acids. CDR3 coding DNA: TGTGCCAGCAGCAAGAGGGTCGGGACAGGGTTTGATGAGCAGTTCTTC. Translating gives CASSKRVGTGFDEQFF.

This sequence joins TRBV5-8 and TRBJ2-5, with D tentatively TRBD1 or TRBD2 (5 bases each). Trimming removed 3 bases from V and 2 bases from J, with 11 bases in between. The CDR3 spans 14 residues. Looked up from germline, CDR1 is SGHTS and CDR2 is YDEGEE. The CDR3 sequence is CASSSVGVQETQYF. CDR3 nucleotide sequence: TGTGCCAGCAGCTCGGTGGGGGTTCAAGAGACCCAGTACTTC. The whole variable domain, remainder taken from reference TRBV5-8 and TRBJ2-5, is EAGVTQSPTHLIKTRGQQATLRCSPISGHTSVYWYQQALGLGLQFLLWYDEGEERNRGNFPPRFSGRQFPNYSSELNVNALELEDSALYLCASSSVGVQETQYFGPGTRLLVL.

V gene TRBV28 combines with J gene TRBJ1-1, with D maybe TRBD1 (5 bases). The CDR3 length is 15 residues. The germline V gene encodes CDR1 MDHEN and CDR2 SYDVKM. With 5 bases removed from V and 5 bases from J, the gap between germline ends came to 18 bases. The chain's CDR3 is CASSPHRGGGTEAFF. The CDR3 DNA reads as TGTGCCAGCAGTCCCCATCGCGGGGGAGGAACTGAAGCTTTCTTT.

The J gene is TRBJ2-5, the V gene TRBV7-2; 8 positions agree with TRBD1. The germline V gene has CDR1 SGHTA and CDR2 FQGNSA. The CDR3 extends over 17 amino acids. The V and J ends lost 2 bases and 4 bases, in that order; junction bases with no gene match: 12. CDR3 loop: CASSLIPQGALRETQYF. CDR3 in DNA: TGTGCCAGCAGCTTAATCCCGCAGGGGGCACTAAGAGAGACCCAGTACTTC.

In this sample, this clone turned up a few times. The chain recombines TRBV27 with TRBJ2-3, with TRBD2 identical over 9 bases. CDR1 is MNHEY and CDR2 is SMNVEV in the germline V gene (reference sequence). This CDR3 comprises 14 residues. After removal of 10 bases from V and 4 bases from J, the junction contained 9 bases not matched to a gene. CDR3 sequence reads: CATRRGGGADTQYF. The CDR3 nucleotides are TGTGCCACCAGGCGGGGGGGCGGCGCAGATACGCAGTATTTT.

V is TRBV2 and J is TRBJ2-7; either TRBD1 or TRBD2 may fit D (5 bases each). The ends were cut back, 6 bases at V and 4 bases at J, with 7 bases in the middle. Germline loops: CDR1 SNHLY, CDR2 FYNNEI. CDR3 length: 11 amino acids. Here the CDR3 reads CASRGEYEQYF. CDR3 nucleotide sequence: TGTGCCAGCAGGGGGGAATACGAGCAGTACTTC.

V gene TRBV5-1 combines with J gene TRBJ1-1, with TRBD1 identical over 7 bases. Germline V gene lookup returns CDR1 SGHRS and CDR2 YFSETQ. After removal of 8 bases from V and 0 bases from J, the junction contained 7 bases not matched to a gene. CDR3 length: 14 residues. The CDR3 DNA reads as TGCGCCAGTAGTACCGGGACAGTGAACACTGAAGCTTTCTTT. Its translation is CASSTGTVNTEAFF.

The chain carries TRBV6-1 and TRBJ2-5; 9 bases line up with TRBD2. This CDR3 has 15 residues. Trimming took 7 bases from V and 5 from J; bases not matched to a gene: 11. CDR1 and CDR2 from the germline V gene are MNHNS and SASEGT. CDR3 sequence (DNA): TGTGCCAGCACAAGGGCGCTAGCGGGGTTGGAGACCCAGTACTTC. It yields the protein CASTRALAGLETQYF.

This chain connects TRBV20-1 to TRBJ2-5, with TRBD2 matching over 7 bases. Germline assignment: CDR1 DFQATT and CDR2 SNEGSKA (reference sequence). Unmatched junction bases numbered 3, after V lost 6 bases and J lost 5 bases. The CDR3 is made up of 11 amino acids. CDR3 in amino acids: CSARSGETQYF. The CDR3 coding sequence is TGCAGTGCCCGTAGCGGGGAGACCCAGTACTTC.

CDR3 residues: CASSIPTTQPQHF. The CDR3, as DNA: TGTGCCAGCAGTATACCGACGACCCAGCCCCAGCATTTT. The chain joins TRBV28 to TRBJ1-5, with D hard to call. Deletions cut 5 bases from V and 7 bases from J, with 12 bases between. Per germline, CDR1 MDHEN and CDR2 SYDVKM. The length of the CDR3 is 13 residues.

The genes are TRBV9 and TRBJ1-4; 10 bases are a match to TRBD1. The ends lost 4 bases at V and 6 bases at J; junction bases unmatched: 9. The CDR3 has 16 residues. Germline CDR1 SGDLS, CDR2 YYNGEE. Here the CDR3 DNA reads TGTGCCAGCAGCCCGGGACAGGGGATCGGGGATGAAAAACTGTTTTTT. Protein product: CASSPGQGIGDEKLFF.

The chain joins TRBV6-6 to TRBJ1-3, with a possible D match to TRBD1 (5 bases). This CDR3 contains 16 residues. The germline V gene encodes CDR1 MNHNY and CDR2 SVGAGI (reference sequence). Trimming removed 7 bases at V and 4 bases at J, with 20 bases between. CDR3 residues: CASTYGGNAGGNTIYF. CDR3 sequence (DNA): TGTGCCAGCACCTACGGGGGAAACGCAGGAGGAAACACCATATATTTT.

CDR3 DNA sequence: TGTGCCAGCAGTTTTCTTACCGGGAACACCGGGGAGCTGTTTTTT. It encodes CASSFLTGNTGELFF. The chain employs TRBV28 and TRBJ2-2; D unclear. V was cut by 3 bases and J by 1 base, with 9 bases left in between. This CDR3 region has 15 residues. Germline V gene sequence: CDR1 MDHEN, CDR2 SYDVKM. The complete variable domain, with remaining parts taken from reference TRBV28 and TRBJ2-2, reads DVKVTQSSRYLVKRTGEKVFLECVQDMDHENMFWYRQDPGLGLRLIYFSYDVKMKEKGDIPEGYSVSREKKERFSLILESASTNQTSMYLCASSFLTGNTGELFFGEGSRLTVL.

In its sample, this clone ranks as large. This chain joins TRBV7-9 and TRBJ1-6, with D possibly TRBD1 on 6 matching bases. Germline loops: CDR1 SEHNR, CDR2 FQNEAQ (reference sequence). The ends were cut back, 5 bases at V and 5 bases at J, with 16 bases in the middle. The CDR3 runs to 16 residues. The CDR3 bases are TGTGCCAGCAGCCAGTGGGGAGGGGGGGATAATTCACCCCTCCACTTT. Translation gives CASSQWGGGDNSPLHF.

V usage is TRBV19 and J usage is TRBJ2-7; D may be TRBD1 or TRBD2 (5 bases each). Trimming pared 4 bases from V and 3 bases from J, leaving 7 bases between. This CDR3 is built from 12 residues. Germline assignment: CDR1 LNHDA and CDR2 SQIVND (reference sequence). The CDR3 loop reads CASSRGDYEQYF. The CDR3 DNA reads TGTGCCAGTAGTAGAGGGGACTACGAGCAGTACTTC. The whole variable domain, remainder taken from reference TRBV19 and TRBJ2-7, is DGGITQSPKYLFRKEGQNVTLSCEQNLNHDAMYWYRQDPGQGLRLIYYSQIVNDFQKGDIAEGYSVSREKKESFPLTVTSAQKNPTAFYLCASSRGDYEQYFGPGTRLTVT.

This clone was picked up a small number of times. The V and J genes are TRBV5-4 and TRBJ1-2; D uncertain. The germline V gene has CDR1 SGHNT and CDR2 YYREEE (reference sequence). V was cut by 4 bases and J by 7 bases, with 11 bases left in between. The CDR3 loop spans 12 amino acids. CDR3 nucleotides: TGTGCCAGCAGCCTTCCGGCCACTGGCTACACCTTC. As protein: CASSLPATGYTF.

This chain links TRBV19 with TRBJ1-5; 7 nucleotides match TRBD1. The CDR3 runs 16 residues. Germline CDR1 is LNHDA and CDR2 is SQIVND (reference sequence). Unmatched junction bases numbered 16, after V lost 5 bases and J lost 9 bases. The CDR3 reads CASSPSSTGRGWPQHF. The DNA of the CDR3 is TGTGCCAGTAGTCCCTCGTCGACAGGGCGGGGTTGGCCCCAGCATTTT.

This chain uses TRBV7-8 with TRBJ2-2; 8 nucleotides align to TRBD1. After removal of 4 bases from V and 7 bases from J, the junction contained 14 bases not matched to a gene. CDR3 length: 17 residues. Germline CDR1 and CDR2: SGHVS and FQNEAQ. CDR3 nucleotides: TGTGCCAGCAGCTACGCCCACCCAGGGGGCAGGGGCGGGGAGCTGTTTTTT. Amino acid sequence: CASSYAHPGGRGGELFF.

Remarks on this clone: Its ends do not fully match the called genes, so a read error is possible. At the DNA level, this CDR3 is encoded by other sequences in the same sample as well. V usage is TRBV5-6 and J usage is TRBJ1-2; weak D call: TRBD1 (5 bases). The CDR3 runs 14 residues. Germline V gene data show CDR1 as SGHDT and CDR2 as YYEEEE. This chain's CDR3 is CASSLAGENYGYTF. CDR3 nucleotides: TGTGCCAGCAGCTTGGCGGGGGAGAACTATGGCTACACCTTT.

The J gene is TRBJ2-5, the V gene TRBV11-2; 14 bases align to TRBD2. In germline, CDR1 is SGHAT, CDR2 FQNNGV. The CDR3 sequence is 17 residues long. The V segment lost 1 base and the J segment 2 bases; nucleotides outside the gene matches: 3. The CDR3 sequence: CASSLGTSGGPQETQYF. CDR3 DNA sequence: TGTGCCAGCAGCTTAGGGACTAGCGGGGGGCCGCAAGAGACCCAGTACTTC.

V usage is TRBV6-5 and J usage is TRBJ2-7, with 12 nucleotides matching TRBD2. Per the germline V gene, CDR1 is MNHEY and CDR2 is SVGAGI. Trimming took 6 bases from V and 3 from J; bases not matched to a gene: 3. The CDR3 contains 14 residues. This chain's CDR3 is CASRRLAGVYEQYF. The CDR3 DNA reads TGTGCCAGCAGGCGACTAGCGGGGGTCTACGAGCAGTACTTC.

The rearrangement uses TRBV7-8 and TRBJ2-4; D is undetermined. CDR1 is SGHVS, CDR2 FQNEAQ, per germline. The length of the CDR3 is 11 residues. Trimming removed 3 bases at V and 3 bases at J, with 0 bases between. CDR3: CASSFKNIQYF. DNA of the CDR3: TGTGCCAGCAGCTTCAAAAACATTCAGTACTTC. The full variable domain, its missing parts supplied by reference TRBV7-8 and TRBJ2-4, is GAGVSQSPRYKVAKRGQDVALRCDPISGHVSLFWYQQALGQGPEFLTYFQNEAQLDKSGLPSDRFFAERPEGSVSTLKIQRTQQEDSAVYLCASSFKNIQYFGAGTRLSVL.

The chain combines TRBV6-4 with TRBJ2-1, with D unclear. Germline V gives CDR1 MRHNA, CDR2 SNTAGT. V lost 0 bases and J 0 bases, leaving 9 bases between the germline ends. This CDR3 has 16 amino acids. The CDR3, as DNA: TGTGCCAGCAGTGACTCGAGTCGGAGCTCCTACAATGAGCAGTTCTTC. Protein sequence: CASSDSSRSSYNEQFF.